Presented here are 24 T cell receptor beta chains from one specimen sequenced in a study of blood T cell repertoires in COVID-19. The method was immunoSEQ multiplex PCR; TCRdb's version includes in-frame clones alone and lacks a portion of them. The data contain about 63,000 clones, roughly four fifths of them seen just once; the ten biggest clones take up about 30%. The sequencing input was peripheral blood. These receptors were obtained from a man aged 60 to 69 with COVID-19, enrolled during active disease.

In regard to this clone: Other DNA sequences from this sample encode an identical CDR3 as well. The chain links TRBV5-1 to TRBJ2-7; D not certain. Per germline, CDR1 SGHRS and CDR2 YFSETQ. Trimming pared 0 bases from V and 1 base from J, leaving 5 bases between. This CDR3 is built from 13 residues. CDR3: CASSLDGSYEQYF. CDR3 in DNA: TGCGCCAGCAGCTTGGACGGGTCCTACGAGCAGTACTTC.

The chain couples TRBV15 to TRBJ2-7; TRBD2 is a possible D gene (7 bases). The germline gives CDR1 LNHNV, CDR2 YYDKDF (reference sequence). This CDR3 is built from 17 residues. V was clipped by 8 bases and J by 5 bases, with 28 bases between them. The CDR3 sequence is CATAGEIAGRGGHEQYF. CDR3 bases: TGTGCCACCGCCGGGGAAATAGCGGGCCGCGGGGGCCACGAGCAGTACTTC.

This clone was picked up a small number of times. V and J are TRBV14 and TRBJ1-2; D remains ambiguous. Per germline, CDR1 SGHDN and CDR2 FVKESK. Between the trimmed V and J ends, which lost 0 bases and 2 bases, there was a span of 10 bases. The CDR3 covers 15 residues. The DNA of the CDR3 is TGTGCCAGCAGCCAAGAACGGACGGGGAACTATGGCTACACCTTC. Protein sequence: CASSQERTGNYGYTF. The full variable domain, in which reference TRBV14 and TRBJ1-2 provide the parts outside the CDR3, is EAGVTQFPSHSVIEKGQTVTLRCDPISGHDNLYWYRRVMGKEIKFLLHFVKESKQDESGMPNNRFLAERTGGTYSTLKVQPAELEDSGVYFCASSQERTGNYGYTFGSGTRLTVV.

V and J are TRBV6-5 and TRBJ1-1; D unclear. This CDR3 is 14 amino acids long. Germline V gene data show CDR1 as MNHEY and CDR2 as SVGAGI. V lost 3 bases to trimming and J lost 0 bases, with 8 bases between them. Here the CDR3 DNA reads TGTGCCAGCAGTTATAGCACGGTGAACACTGAAGCTTTCTTT. Encoded protein: CASSYSTVNTEAFF.

This chain uses TRBV10-3 with TRBJ1-1; no clear D gene. The ends were cut back, 4 bases at V and 3 bases at J, with 9 bases in the middle. CDR3 size: 13 residues. Per the germline V gene, CDR1 is ENHRY and CDR2 is SYGVKD. CDR3 sequence: CAISGTEDTEAFF. The CDR3 nucleotides are TGTGCCATCAGTGGGACGGAGGACACTGAAGCTTTCTTT.

Only a few counts were recorded for this clone. This sequence joins TRBV19 and TRBJ2-5; TRBD2 matches at 9 bases. V lost 6 bases and J lost 4; bases outside the gene matches: 0. This CDR3 spans 12 amino acids. The germline CDR1 and CDR2 sequences are LNHDA and SQIVND (reference sequence). CDR3 amino acids: CASRLAGETQYF. The CDR3 DNA reads TGTGCCAGTAGACTAGCGGGAGAGACCCAGTACTTC.

Of note for this clone: Distinct nucleotide sequences in the sample also encode this CDR3. V is TRBV5-1 and J is TRBJ1-1, with 7 bases fitting TRBD1. V trimming: 7 bases; J trimming: 1 base; junction bases outside the gene matches: 4. The CDR3 is 13 amino acids. Germline-derived CDR1 and CDR2 are SGHRS and YFSETQ. The CDR3 loop reads CASGDRANTEAFF. The CDR3 DNA follows: TGCGCCAGCGGTGACAGGGCGAACACTGAAGCTTTCTTT.

J is TRBJ2-7 and V is TRBV10-3; TRBD1 matches 8 bases. This CDR3 comprises 16 residues. V shed 0 bases and J 3 bases; nucleotides not matched to a gene: 7. The germline gives CDR1 ENHRY, CDR2 SYGVKD. The CDR3 sequence is CAISESGQGGGYEQYF. The CDR3 DNA is TGTGCCATCAGTGAGTCTGGACAGGGCGGAGGCTACGAGCAGTACTTC.

V usage is TRBV5-1 and J usage is TRBJ1-1; D is possibly TRBD1 (6 bases). Germline values: CDR1 SGHRS, CDR2 YFSETQ. The V end lost 2 bases, the J end lost 2 bases, and 10 bases lay between the germline ends. CDR3 size: 14 residues. CDR3 residues: CASSLQGGNTEAFF. In DNA form, the CDR3 reads TGCGCCAGCAGCTTACAGGGTGGAAACACTGAAGCTTTCTTT.

This clone was found a few times. The rearrangement joins TRBV7-3 to TRBJ2-6, with D uncertain. This CDR3 comprises 13 residues. Trimming left V 2 bases short and J 7 bases short, with 6 bases between. Germline CDR1 SGHTA, CDR2 FQGTGA. The CDR3 DNA is TGTGCCAGCAGCTTAGGCAAAGCCAACGTCCTGACTTTC. Its translation is CASSLGKANVLTF.

This clone was seen only once. The V call is TRBV5-5, the J call TRBJ2-2; 7 bases fit TRBD1. Germline V gene lookup returns CDR1 SGHKS and CDR2 YYEKEE (reference sequence). V lost 4 bases and J lost 3; bases outside the gene matches: 9. The CDR3 runs to 16 residues. CDR3 bases: TGTGCCAGCAGCGAAAAAAACAGGGGAGACACCGGGGAGCTGTTTTTT. Its translation: CASSEKNRGDTGELFF.

This rearrangement joins TRBV6-5 to TRBJ1-1; D possibly corresponds to TRBD1 (6 bases). The germline CDR1 and CDR2 sequences are MNHEY and SVGAGI. Deletions cut 0 bases from V and 6 bases from J, with 8 bases between. This CDR3 has 13 amino acids. The CDR3 region has the DNA TGTGCCAGCAGTTACTCAGGGGGTCCTGAAGCTTTCTTT. Translation: CASSYSGGPEAFF.

The chain has TRBV6-4 and TRBJ1-3; 9 bases map to TRBD1. J gave up 3 bases and V 2 bases, and 8 bases lay outside the gene matches. The CDR3 extends over 17 amino acids. The germline gives CDR1 MRHNA, CDR2 SNTAGT. The CDR3: CASSDRTTGGGGNTIYF. DNA for the CDR3: TGTGCCAGCAGTGACCGGACCACAGGGGGCGGTGGAAACACCATATATTTT.

CDR3 DNA: TGTGCCAGCAGCCGGTCAGACACTGAAGCTTTCTTT. Translating gives CASSRSDTEAFF. The chain couples TRBV3-1 (or the pseudogene TRBV3-2) to TRBJ1-1; D is unclear. The CDR3 sequence is 12 residues long. V gave up 4 bases and J gave up 3 bases, with 6 bases separating them. Germline loops: CDR1 LGHDT, CDR2 YNNKEL (reference sequence).

CDR3 nucleotide sequence: TGTGCCAGCAGTCTCAATCATTTGGCAGACACTGAAGCTTTCTTT. It translates to CASSLNHLADTEAFF. The rearrangement links TRBV6-6 to TRBJ1-1; unclear D gene. Per germline, CDR1 MNHNY and CDR2 SVGAGI (reference sequence). The V end was cut by 5 bases, the J end by 3 bases, with 16 bases between. The CDR3 contains 15 residues.

The V call is TRBV7-2, the J call TRBJ1-3, with 8 bases matching TRBD1. Germline V CDR1 and CDR2: SGHTA, FQGNSA. The CDR3 is made up of 16 amino acids. The V gene end was trimmed by 6 bases and the J gene end by 0 bases; junction bases not matched to a gene: 7. DNA for the CDR3: TGTGCCAGCAGTTATCACAGGGGGATCTCTGGAAACACCATATATTTT. Protein sequence: CASSYHRGISGNTIYF.

This chain connects TRBV18 to TRBJ1-4; D is unresolved. This CDR3 contains 13 residues. Trimming removed 8 bases at V and 2 bases at J, with 9 bases between. Looked up from germline, CDR1 is KGHSH and CDR2 is LQKENI. The CDR3 nucleotides read TGTGCCAGCACCAGGAACACTAATGAAAAACTGTTTTTT. Protein sequence: CASTRNTNEKLFF.

V gene TRBV2 combines with J gene TRBJ2-5; 7 nucleotides line up with TRBD2. The CDR3 consists of 13 residues. The J segment lost 2 bases and the V segment lost 6 bases, leaving 3 bases of the junction unmatched. Germline V gene sequence: CDR1 SNHLY, CDR2 FYNNEI. The CDR3 region has the DNA TGTGCCAGCAGGCGGGAGAGGCAAGAGACCCAGTACTTC. Its translation: CASRRERQETQYF.

The rearrangement uses TRBV20-1 and TRBJ2-5; D is uncertain. V was pared by 5 bases and J by 1 base, with 5 bases between. This CDR3 spans 11 amino acids. CDR1 is DFQATT, CDR2 SNEGSKA, per germline (reference sequence). CDR3 nucleotides: TGCAGTGCTGCGCCCCAAGAGACCCAGTACTTC. Residues: CSAAPQETQYF.

The genes are TRBV6-1 and TRBJ1-1; D gene unclear. Germline values: CDR1 MNHNS, CDR2 SASEGT. V was pared by 3 bases and J by 2 bases, with 7 bases between. The CDR3 has 13 amino acids. CDR3 nucleotide sequence: TGTGCCAGCAGTGAGCGCCCAAACACTGAAGCTTTCTTT. Its translation: CASSERPNTEAFF.

The genes are TRBV4-3 and TRBJ2-7; perhaps TRBD2 as D (6 bases). Trimming pared 1 base from V and 0 bases from J, leaving 19 bases between. The CDR3 covers 18 residues. The germline gives CDR1 LGHNA, CDR2 YSLEER. The CDR3 sequence: CASSQGTGTSTRSYEQYF. The CDR3 coding sequence is TGCGCCAGCAGCCAAGGTACCGGGACTTCTACCCGCTCCTACGAGCAGTACTTC.

The chain links TRBV19 to TRBJ1-5; a possible D gene is TRBD1 (6 bases). The CDR3 loop spans 15 amino acids. Trimming pared 4 bases from V and 5 bases from J, leaving 15 bases between. CDR1 is LNHDA, CDR2 SQIVND, per germline (reference sequence). CDR3: CASSKGDNRYQPQHF. The CDR3 DNA reads TGTGCCAGTAGTAAGGGGGACAACAGATATCAGCCCCAGCATTTT.

The chain links TRBV6-5 to TRBJ1-5; 7 bases map to TRBD1. Germline V gene sequence: CDR1 MNHEY, CDR2 SVGAGI. After removal of 4 bases from V and 5 bases from J, the junction contained 5 bases not matched to a gene. The length of the CDR3 is 14 residues. The CDR3 sequence: CASSSEGAYQPQHF. CDR3 bases: TGTGCCAGCAGTTCAGAGGGGGCCTATCAGCCCCAGCATTTT.

This clone appeared a few times. V is TRBV7-2 and J is TRBJ2-3, with D hard to call. The germline V gene has CDR1 SGHTA and CDR2 FQGNSA. The V and J ends lost 1 base and 1 base respectively, with 6 bases between them. The CDR3 runs 14 residues. The CDR3 region has the DNA TGTGCCAGCAGCTTAGTGGCCCGCACAGATACGCAGTATTTT. This codes for CASSLVARTDTQYF.